Reported below is one T cell receptor beta chain. The target antigen is unknown. Germline CDR1 reads SGHRS; CDR2 reads YFSETQ. This CDR3 is 16 amino acids long. With 4 bases removed from V and 4 bases from J, the gap between germline ends came to 21 bases. The method was immunoSEQ multiplex PCR; TCRdb's version includes in-frame clones alone and lacks a portion of them. The table records 250,000 to 350,000 clones, more than 70% of them present only once. The source of the sample is a study of cytotoxic CD8 clonotypes in ibrutinib-treated CLL. Study observations and caveats: Baseline levels were approached again at progression, after clonality had risen at ibrutinib response. Patients had baseline clonality above age-matched healthy donors, and this clonality moved with circulating CD8+ T-cell counts. Sampling times differed between sustained-remission and progressing patients.

The chain links TRBV5-1 to TRBJ2-7, with D perhaps matching TRBD2 (6 bases). Sequenced here: PBMCs, sampled at disease progression, from a patient treated with ibrutinib. This sequence originates from a human donor with chronic lymphocytic leukemia. The CDR3 is CASSPAEGLGSYEQYF. The CDR3 DNA reads TGCGCCAGCAGCCCCGCGGAGGGATTGGGTTCTTACGAGCAGTACTTC. The full variable domain, its missing parts supplied by reference TRBV5-1 and TRBJ2-7, is KAGVTQTPRYLIKTRGQQVTLSCSPISGHRSVSWYQQTPGQGLQFLFEYFSETQRNKGNFPGRFSGRQFSNSRSEMNVSTLELGDSALYLCASSPAEGLGSYEQYFGPGTRLTVT.